Below, 12 T cell receptor beta chains from the same sample are listed, as sequenced in a study of blood T cell repertoires in COVID-19. The repertoire was sequenced with immunoSEQ multiplex PCR; TCRdb's copy has only in-frame clones and lacks some. The data hold about 140,000 clones, with over 65% observed a single time. The source material was peripheral blood. These receptors came from a man in his fifties with acute or convalescent COVID-19.

This chain joins TRBV19 and TRBJ1-2; 8 nucleotides align to TRBD1. The length of the CDR3 is 14 residues. The germline V gene has CDR1 LNHDA and CDR2 SQIVND (reference sequence). V shed 7 bases and J 4 bases; nucleotides not matched to a gene: 8. CDR3 in DNA: TGTGCCAGTATTCGTCCCGGGACAGGCTATGGCTACACCTTC. It translates to CASIRPGTGYGYTF.

This clone was picked up one time. V usage is TRBV27 and J usage is TRBJ1-5; D may be TRBD1 (6 bases). CDR1 is MNHEY and CDR2 is SMNVEV in the germline V gene (reference sequence). The CDR3 spans 22 residues. V was trimmed by 0 bases and J by 0 bases, leaving 27 bases between them. The CDR3, as DNA: TGTGCCAGCAGTTTATCACGAGGGGGACCGACACCGTCCTATTATAGCAATCAGCCCCAGCATTTT. Amino acids: CASSLSRGGPTPSYYSNQPQHF.

V usage is TRBV10-3 and J usage is TRBJ2-5, with a tentative D call TRBD1 (6 bases). This CDR3 region has 13 residues. V dropped 3 bases and J dropped 3 bases, with 8 bases sitting between them. Germline assignment: CDR1 ENHRY and CDR2 SYGVKD. CDR3 amino acids: CAISDWTEETQYF. In DNA, the CDR3 is TGTGCCATCAGTGACTGGACAGAAGAGACCCAGTACTTC.

V and J are TRBV4-1 and TRBJ1-6; D gene ambiguous. The CDR3 spans 16 residues. Between the trimmed V and J ends, which lost 0 bases and 7 bases, there was a span of 13 bases. The germline gives CDR1 MGHRA, CDR2 YSYEKL. The CDR3 protein is CASSQELGGSNSPLHF. CDR3 DNA: TGCGCCAGCAGCCAAGAATTAGGCGGATCAAATTCACCCCTCCACTTT.

The chain employs TRBV10-3 and TRBJ2-1; 8 bases are a match to TRBD2. The CDR3 totals 15 residues. Germline-derived CDR1 and CDR2 are ENHRY and SYGVKD. J lost 6 bases, V lost 6 bases, and 10 bases had no gene match. The CDR3 nucleotides are TGTGCCATCAGCTCCCTAGCCGGGGGGGGCAATGAGCAGTTCTTC. Protein: CAISSLAGGGNEQFF.

In this sample, this clone turned up once. The chain recombines TRBV5-1 with TRBJ2-3; a possible D gene is TRBD2 (5 bases). Trimming removed 4 bases at V and 4 bases at J, with 13 bases between. The CDR3 is 14 residues long. Germline V gene data show CDR1 as SGHRS and CDR2 as YFSETQ. The CDR3 region is CASSREGPPDTQYF. DNA of the CDR3: TGCGCCAGCAGCCGCGAGGGCCCCCCAGATACGCAGTATTTT.

The V call is TRBV19, the J call TRBJ1-2; D is uncertain. Germline V gene data show CDR1 as LNHDA and CDR2 as SQIVND (reference sequence). The CDR3 has 15 residues. V was clipped by 6 bases and J by 4 bases, with 18 bases between them. Here the CDR3 reads CASSTTRGGGYGYTF. The CDR3 DNA reads TGTGCCAGTAGCACGACGCGGGGAGGTGGCTATGGCTACACCTTC.

The chain carries TRBV2 and TRBJ1-1, with TRBD1 as a possible D gene (6 bases). V was cut by 9 bases and J by 1 base, with 15 bases left in between. The CDR3 runs 14 residues. Germline V lookup: CDR1 SNHLY, CDR2 FYNNEI. This chain's CDR3 is CASRSRGGNTEAFF. In nucleotides, the CDR3 is TGTGCCAGTCGGAGCCGAGGGGGGAACACTGAAGCTTTCTTT.

The gene calls are TRBV18 and TRBJ1-1; no firm D call. The germline CDR1 and CDR2 sequences are KGHSH and LQKENI. This CDR3 contains 12 residues. Trimming shortened V by 3 bases and J by 7 bases, and 9 bases separated the two germline ends. CDR3 DNA sequence: TGTGCCAGCTCACCGGAAGGCGGTGAAGCTTTCTTT. This sequence encodes CASSPEGGEAFF.

The V and J genes are TRBV7-9 and TRBJ2-3, with TRBD2 matching over 10 bases. The ends lost 1 base at V and 1 base at J; junction bases unmatched: 2. Germline CDR1 SEHNR, CDR2 FQNEAQ (reference sequence). This CDR3 contains 16 residues. The DNA for the CDR3 is TGTGCCAGCAGCTTAGACCTAGCGGGGGGCACAGATACGCAGTATTTT. Translating gives CASSLDLAGGTDTQYF.

The chain joins TRBV18 to TRBJ2-2; perhaps TRBD1 as D (5 bases). The CDR3 covers 16 residues. Germline-derived CDR1 and CDR2 are KGHSH and LQKENI. The ends were cut back, 4 bases at V and 1 base at J, with 13 bases in the middle. This CDR3 reads CASSHQGKLNTGELFF. CDR3 sequence (DNA): TGTGCCAGCTCACACCAGGGCAAACTGAACACCGGGGAGCTGTTTTTT.

The rearrangement joins TRBV5-6 to TRBJ2-5; 7 bases match TRBD2. Trimming removed 3 bases from V and 5 bases from J; junction bases left unmatched: 7. In germline, CDR1 is SGHDT, CDR2 YYEEEE. This CDR3 has 14 residues. CDR3 protein: CASSSGGSEETQYF. DNA of the CDR3: TGTGCCAGCAGCTCCGGGGGGAGCGAGGAGACCCAGTACTTC.